This TCR beta chain appears in the sequencing data of a study of T cell responses to AZD1222 COVID-19 vaccine. The V gene lost 3 bases and the J gene lost 0 bases, with 18 bases spanning the gap. CDR3 length: 18 residues. Germline assignment: CDR1 MNHNS and CDR2 SASEGT. Assay: immunoSEQ multiplex PCR; the TCRdb copy retains only in-frame clones and omits some. The sample carries roughly 120,000 clones, more than 80% recorded once. The rearrangement links TRBV6-1 to TRBJ1-3; TRBD1 might be the D (5 bases). The TCR was taken from an adult who received the AZD1222 COVID-19 vaccine. Material: peripheral blood, obtained 28 days after the second AZD1222 dose. DNA of the CDR3: TGTGCCAGCAGTGACCGCACAGGATTTGGTCGCTCTGGAAACACCATATATTTT. This gives the protein CASSDRTGFGRSGNTIYF.